Listed here are 2 T cell receptor beta chains from one sample, sequenced in a study of cytomegalovirus exposure and HLA in healthy donors. The PCR had 60 Vbeta and 13 Jbeta primers. The method was immunoSEQ multiplex PCR; TCRdb's version includes in-frame clones alone and lacks a portion of them. This sample lists more than 200,000 clones; its ten largest clones have 0.75% to 1%. Specimen: PBMCs. The receptors derive from a woman in her twenties or thirties in good health and CMV-seropositive.

The chain's CDR3 is CASSYRGRETQYF. The CDR3 region has the DNA TGTGCCAGCAGCTACAGGGGGCGGGAGACCCAGTACTTC. The chain employs TRBV7-7 and TRBJ2-5, with TRBD1 identical over 9 bases. The V gene's germline CDR1 is SSHAT and CDR2 FNYEAQ (reference sequence). The CDR3 runs to 13 residues. V shed 4 bases, J shed 5 bases, and the junction held 2 bases outside the gene matches.

CDR3 sequence: CASSIRLAGSTDTQYF. The CDR3 DNA reads as TGTGCCAGCAGCATAAGACTAGCGGGTAGCACAGATACGCAGTATTTT. The gene calls are TRBV7-6 and TRBJ2-3; 10 nucleotides agree with TRBD2. CDR1 is SGHVS and CDR2 is FNYEAQ in the germline V gene. The V gene end was trimmed by 5 bases and the J gene end by 0 bases; junction bases not matched to a gene: 5. This CDR3 spans 16 amino acids.